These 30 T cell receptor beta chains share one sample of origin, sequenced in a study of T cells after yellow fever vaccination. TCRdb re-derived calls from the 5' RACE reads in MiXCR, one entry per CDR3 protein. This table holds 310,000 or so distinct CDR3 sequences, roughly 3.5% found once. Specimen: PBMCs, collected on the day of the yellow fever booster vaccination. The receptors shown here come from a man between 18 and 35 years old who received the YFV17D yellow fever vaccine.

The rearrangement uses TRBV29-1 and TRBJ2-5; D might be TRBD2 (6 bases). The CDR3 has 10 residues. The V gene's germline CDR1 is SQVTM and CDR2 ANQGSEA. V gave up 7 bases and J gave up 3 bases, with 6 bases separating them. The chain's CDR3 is CSGGEETQYF. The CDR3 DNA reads TGCAGCGGGGGGGAAGAGACCCAGTACTTC.

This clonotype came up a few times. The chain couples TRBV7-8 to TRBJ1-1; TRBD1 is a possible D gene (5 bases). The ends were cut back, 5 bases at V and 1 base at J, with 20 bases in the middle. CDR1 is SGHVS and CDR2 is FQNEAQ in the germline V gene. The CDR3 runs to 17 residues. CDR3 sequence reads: CASSLGRRTRENTEAFF. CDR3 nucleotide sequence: TGTGCCAGCAGCCTAGGTCGAAGGACAAGAGAGAACACTGAAGCTTTCTTT.

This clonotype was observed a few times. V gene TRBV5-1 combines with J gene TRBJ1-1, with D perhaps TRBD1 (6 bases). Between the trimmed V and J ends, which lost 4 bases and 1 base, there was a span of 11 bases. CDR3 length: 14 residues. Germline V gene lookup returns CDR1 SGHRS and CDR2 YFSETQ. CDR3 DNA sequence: TGCGCCAGCAGCGGAGGACAGAGGAACACTGAAGCTTTCTTT. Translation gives CASSGGQRNTEAFF. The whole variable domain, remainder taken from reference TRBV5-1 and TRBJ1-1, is KAGVTQTPRYLIKTRGQQVTLSCSPISGHRSVSWYQQTPGQGLQFLFEYFSETQRNKGNFPGRFSGRQFSNSRSEMNVSTLELGDSALYLCASSGGQRNTEAFFGQGTRLTVV.

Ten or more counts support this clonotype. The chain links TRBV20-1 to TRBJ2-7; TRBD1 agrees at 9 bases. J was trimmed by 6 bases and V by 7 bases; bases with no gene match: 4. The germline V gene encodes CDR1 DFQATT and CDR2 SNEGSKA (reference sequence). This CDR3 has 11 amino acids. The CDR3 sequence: CSGGQGGEQYF. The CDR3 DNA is TGCAGTGGGGGACAGGGAGGCGAGCAGTACTTC.

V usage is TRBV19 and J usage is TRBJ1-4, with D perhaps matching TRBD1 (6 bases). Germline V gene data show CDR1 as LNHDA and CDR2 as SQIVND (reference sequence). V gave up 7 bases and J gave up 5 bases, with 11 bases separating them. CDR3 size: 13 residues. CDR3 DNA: TGTGCCAGTATGAGGGGGAAGAATGAAAAACTGTTTTTT. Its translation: CASMRGKNEKLFF. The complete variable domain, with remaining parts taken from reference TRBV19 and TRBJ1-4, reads DGGITQSPKYLFRKEGQNVTLSCEQNLNHDAMYWYRQDPGQGLRLIYYSQIVNDFQKGDIAEGYSVSREKKESFPLTVTSAQKNPTAFYLCASMRGKNEKLFFGSGTQLSVL.

The CDR3: CASSQSIAAGLSTDTQYF. The CDR3, as DNA: TGCGCCAGCAGCCAATCCATTGCGGCGGGCCTGAGCACAGATACGCAGTATTTT. The chain is built from TRBV4-3 and TRBJ2-3, with a possible D match to TRBD2 (5 bases). This CDR3 region has 18 residues. CDR1 and CDR2 from the germline V gene are LGHNA and YSLEER. The V end lost 2 bases, the J end lost 0 bases, and 18 bases lay between the germline ends.

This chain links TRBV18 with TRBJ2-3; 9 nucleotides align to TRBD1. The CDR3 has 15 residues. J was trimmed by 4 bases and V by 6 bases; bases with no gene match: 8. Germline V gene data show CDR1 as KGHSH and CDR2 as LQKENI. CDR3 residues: CASSPPGQGSDTQYF. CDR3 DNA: TGTGCCAGCTCGCCCCCGGGACAGGGTTCAGATACGCAGTATTTT. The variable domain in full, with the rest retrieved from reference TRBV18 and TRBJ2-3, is NAGVMQNPRHLVRRRGQEARLRCSPMKGHSHVYWYRQLPEEGLKFMVYLQKENIIDESGMPKERFSAEFPKEGPSILRIQQVVRGDSAAYFCASSPPGQGSDTQYFGPGTRLTVL.

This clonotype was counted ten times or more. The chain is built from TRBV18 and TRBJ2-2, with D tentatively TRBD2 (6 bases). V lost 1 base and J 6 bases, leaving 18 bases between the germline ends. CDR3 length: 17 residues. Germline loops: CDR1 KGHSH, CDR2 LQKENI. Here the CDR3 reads CASSPRGLSKVAGELFF. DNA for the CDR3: TGTGCCAGCTCACCACGGGGACTCAGTAAAGTGGCCGGGGAGCTGTTTTTT.

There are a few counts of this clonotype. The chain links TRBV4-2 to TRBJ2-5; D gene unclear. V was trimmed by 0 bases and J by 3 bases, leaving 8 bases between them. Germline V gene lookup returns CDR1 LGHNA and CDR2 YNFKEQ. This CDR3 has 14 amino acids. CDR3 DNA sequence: TGTGCCAGCAGCCAAGATGGGATGGAAGAGACCCAGTACTTC. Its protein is CASSQDGMEETQYF.

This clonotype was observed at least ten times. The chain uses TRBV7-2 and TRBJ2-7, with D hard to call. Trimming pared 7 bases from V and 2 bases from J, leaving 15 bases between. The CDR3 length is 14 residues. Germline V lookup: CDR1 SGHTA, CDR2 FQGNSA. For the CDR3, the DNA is TGTGCCAGCACCCGGTCCGACCCGGCCTACGAGCAGTACTTC. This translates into CASTRSDPAYEQYF.

CDR3 protein: CASSPARDSSYEQYV. DNA for the CDR3: TGTGCCAGCAGCCCGGCTCGGGACTCCTCCTACGAGCAGTACGTC. V and J are TRBV5-4 and TRBJ2-7; possibly TRBD2 for D (6 bases). The ends were cut back, 4 bases at V and 0 bases at J, with 14 bases in the middle. The CDR3 runs 15 residues. Per the germline V gene, CDR1 is SGHNT and CDR2 is YYREEE (reference sequence).

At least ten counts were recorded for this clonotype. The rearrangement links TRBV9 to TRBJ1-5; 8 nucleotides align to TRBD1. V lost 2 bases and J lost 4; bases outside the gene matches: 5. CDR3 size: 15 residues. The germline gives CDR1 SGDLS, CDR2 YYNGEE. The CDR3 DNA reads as TGTGCCAGCAGCGTCGGGACAGGTCAAAATCAGCCCCAGCATTTT. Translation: CASSVGTGQNQPQHF.

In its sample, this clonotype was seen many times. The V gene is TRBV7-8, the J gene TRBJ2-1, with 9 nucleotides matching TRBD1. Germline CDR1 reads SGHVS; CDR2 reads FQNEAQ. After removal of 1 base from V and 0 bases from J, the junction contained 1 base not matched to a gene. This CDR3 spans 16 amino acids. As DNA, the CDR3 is TGTGCCAGCAGCTTAGGGGGACAGGGCTCCTACAATGAGCAGTTCTTC. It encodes CASSLGGQGSYNEQFF.

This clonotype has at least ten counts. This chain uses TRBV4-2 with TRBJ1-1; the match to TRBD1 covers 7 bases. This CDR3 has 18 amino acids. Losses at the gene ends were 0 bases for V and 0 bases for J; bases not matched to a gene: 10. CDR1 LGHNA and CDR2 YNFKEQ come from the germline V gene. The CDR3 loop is CASSQDWIRTGMNTEAFF. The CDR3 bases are TGTGCCAGCAGCCAAGATTGGATAAGGACAGGAATGAACACTGAAGCTTTCTTT.

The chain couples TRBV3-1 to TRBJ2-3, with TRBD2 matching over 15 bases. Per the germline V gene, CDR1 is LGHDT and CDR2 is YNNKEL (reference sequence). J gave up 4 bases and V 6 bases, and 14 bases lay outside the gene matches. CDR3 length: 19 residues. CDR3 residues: CASRLDGTSGGPGSDTQYF. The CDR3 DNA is TGTGCCAGCAGGTTGGATGGGACTAGCGGGGGGCCGGGGTCAGATACGCAGTATTTT.

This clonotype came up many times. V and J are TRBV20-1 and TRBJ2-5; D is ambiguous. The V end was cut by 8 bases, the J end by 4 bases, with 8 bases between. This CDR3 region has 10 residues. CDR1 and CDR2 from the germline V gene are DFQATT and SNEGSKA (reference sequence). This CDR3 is CSTYPETQYF. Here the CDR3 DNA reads TGCAGTACCTACCCAGAGACCCAGTACTTC.

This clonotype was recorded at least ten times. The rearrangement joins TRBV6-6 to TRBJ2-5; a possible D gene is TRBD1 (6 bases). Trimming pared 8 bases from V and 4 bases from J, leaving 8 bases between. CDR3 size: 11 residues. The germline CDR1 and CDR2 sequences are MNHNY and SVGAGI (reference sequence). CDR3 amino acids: CASGTIETQYF. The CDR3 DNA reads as TGTGCCAGCGGGACAATAGAGACCCAGTACTTC.

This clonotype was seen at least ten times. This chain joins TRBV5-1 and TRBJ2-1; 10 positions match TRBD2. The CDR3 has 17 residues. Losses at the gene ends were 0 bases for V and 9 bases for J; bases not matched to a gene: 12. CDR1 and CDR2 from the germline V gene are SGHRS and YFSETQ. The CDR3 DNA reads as TGCGCCAGCAGCTTGGAAGCGGGGGGGTCCCCTACGGGTGAGCAGTTCTTC. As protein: CASSLEAGGSPTGEQFF.

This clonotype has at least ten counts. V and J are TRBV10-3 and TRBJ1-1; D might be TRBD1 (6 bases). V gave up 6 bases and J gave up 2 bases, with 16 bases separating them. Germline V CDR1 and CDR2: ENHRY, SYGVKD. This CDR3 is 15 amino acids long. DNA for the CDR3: TGTGCCATCAGGGACTTCGGGACAATAAACACTGAAGCTTTCTTT. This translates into CAIRDFGTINTEAFF.

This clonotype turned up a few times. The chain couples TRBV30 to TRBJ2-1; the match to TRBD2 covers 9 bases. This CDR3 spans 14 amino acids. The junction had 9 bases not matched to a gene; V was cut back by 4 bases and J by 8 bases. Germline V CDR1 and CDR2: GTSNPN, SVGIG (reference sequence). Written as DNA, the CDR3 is TGTGCCTGGACTAGCGGGGCCGTTTTGGATGAGCAGTTCTTC. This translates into CAWTSGAVLDEQFF.

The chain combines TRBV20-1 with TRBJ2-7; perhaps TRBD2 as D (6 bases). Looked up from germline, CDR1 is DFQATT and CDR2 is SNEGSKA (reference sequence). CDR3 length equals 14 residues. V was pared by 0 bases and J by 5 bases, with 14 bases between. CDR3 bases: TGCAGTGCTAGAGATCTTAGGAGGGGCAACGAGCAGTACTTC. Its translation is CSARDLRRGNEQYF.

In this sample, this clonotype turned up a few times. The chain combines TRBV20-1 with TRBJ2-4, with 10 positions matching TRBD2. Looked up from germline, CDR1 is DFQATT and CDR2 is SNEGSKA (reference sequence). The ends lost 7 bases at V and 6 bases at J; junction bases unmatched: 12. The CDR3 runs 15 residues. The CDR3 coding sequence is TGCAGTGTCGGAGGGGGGCTAGCGGGGGTAAACATTCAGTACTTC. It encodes CSVGGGLAGVNIQYF.

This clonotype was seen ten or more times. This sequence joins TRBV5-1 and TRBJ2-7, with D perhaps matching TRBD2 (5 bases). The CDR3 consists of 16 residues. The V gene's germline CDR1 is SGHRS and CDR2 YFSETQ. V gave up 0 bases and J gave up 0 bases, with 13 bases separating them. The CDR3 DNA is TGCGCCAGCAGCTTGGGCCCGAGGGCTAGCTCCTACGAGCAGTACTTC. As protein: CASSLGPRASSYEQYF.

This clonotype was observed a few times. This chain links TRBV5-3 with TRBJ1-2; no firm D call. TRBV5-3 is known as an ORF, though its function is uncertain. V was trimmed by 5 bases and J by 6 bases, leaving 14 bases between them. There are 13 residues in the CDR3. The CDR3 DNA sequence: TGTGCCAGAAGGGCTGAGGAAGGGCATGGCTACACCTTC. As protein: CARRAEEGHGYTF.

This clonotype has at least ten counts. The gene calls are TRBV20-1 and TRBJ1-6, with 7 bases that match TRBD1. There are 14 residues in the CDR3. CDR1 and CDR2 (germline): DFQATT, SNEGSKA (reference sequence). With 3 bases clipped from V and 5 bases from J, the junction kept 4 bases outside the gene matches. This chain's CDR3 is CSASEGANNSPLHF. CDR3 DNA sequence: TGCAGTGCTAGTGAGGGGGCGAATAATTCACCCCTCCACTTT.

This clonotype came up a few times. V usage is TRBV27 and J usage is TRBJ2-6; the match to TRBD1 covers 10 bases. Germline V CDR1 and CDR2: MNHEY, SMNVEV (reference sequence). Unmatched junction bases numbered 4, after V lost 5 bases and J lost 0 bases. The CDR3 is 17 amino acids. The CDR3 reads CASSPGTGVSGANVLTF. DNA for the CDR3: TGTGCCAGCAGTCCCGGGACAGGGGTCTCTGGGGCCAACGTCCTGACTTTC.

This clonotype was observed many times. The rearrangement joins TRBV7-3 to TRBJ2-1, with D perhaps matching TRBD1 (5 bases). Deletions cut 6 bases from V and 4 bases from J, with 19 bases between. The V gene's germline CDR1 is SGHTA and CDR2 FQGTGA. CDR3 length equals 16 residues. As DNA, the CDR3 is TGTGCCAGCAGGGTACCCCTTAACAGACAGTACAATGAGCAGTTCTTC. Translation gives CASRVPLNRQYNEQFF.

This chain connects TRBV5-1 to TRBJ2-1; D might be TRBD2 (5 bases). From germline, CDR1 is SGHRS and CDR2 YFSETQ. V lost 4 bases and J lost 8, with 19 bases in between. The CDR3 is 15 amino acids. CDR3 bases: TGCGCCAGCAGCCCGAACGGGGTCCGCATCCATGAGCAGTTCTTC. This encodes CASSPNGVRIHEQFF.

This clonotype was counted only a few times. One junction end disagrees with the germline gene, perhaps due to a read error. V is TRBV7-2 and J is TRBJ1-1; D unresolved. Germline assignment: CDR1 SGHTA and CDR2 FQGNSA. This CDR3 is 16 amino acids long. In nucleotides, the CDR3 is TGTGCCAGCAGCTTAGTGGCAGGATTGGGCTACACTGAAACTTTCTTT. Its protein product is CASSLVAGLGYTETFF.

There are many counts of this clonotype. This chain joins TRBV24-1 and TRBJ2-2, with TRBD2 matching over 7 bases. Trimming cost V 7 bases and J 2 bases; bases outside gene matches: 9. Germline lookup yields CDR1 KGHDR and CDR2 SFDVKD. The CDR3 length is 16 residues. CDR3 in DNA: TGTGCCACCAGCGGCCGGCCTAGCGGAAACACCGGGGAGCTGTTTTTT. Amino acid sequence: CATSGRPSGNTGELFF.